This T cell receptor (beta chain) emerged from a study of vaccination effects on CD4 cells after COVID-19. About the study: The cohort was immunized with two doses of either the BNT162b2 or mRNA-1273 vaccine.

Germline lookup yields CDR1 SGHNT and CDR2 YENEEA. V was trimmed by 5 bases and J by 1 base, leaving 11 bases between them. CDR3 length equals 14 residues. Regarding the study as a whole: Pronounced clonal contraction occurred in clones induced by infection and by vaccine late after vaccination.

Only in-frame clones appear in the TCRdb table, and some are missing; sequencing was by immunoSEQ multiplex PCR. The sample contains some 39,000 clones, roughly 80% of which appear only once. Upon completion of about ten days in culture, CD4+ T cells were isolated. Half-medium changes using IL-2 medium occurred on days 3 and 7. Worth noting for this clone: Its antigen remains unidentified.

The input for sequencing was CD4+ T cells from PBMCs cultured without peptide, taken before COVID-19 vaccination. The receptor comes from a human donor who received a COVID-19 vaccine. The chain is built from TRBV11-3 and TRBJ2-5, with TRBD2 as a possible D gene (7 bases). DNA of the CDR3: TGTGCCAGCAGCCAAGGGGGGGTCCAAGAGACCCAGTACTTC. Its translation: CASSQGGVQETQYF. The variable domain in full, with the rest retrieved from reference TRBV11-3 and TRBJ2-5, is EAGVVQSPRYKIIEKKQPVAFWCNPISGHNTLYWYLQNLGQGPELLIRYENEEAVDDSQLPKDRFSAERLKGVDSTLKIQPAELGDSAVYLCASSQGGVQETQYFGPGTRLLVL.